The TCR beta chain described here comes from a study of blood T cells in healthy people across ages. On this clonotype itself: The antigen is undetermined.

Overall study results and limits: There was no known CMV status for donors, so expanded clonotype changes were possibly confounded.

The use of a sample-barcoded 5' primer and a J-beta primer mix characterized a second PCR of about 7 to 12 cycles. MiXCR, run by TCRdb on the 5' RACE reads, gives a single entry per CDR3 protein. The sample records 760,000 or so distinct CDR3 sequences, 20% to 25% being singletons. Isolating PBMCs gave at least 6.5 million of these cells per sample. These data also formed part of another study, on T cells of mothers and their children.

Sequencing used blood. The receptor was derived from a boy under 18 in good health.

This chain's CDR3 is CASSLGHRQETQYF. CDR3 DNA sequence: TGTGCCAGCAGCTTAGGTCACCGGCAGGAGACCCAGTACTTC. V is TRBV7-3 and J is TRBJ2-5; D is uncertain. Between the trimmed V and J ends, which lost 2 bases and 5 bases, there was a span of 12 bases. The germline gives CDR1 SGHTA, CDR2 FQGTGA. The CDR3 extends over 14 amino acids.